This T cell receptor beta chain was captured by sequencing in a study of blood T cells in healthy people across ages. A second PCR, run for roughly 7 to 11 cycles, used a sample-barcoded 5' primer plus a J-beta primer mix. TCRdb recomputed calls from the 5' RACE reads with MiXCR, one row per CDR3 protein. The data show about 1 million distinct CDR3 sequences, more than 40% seen once. Each sample yielded at least 7 million isolated PBMCs. There were at least 5 micrograms of total RNA extracted from every sample. The CDR3 loop spans 15 amino acids. Germline CDR1 SSHAT, CDR2 FNYEAQ (reference sequence). The trim removed 5 bases at V and 2 bases at J, leaving 6 bases unmatched. Study outcomes and limitations: The study found more naive CD4+ cells and higher diversity in long-lived than aged donors. Observed TCR beta diversity per million T cells went down as age went up. This fall followed a roughly linear course with age.

This clonotype turned up a few times. What it binds is unknown. The sequencing input was blood. The clonotype originates from a woman in her sixties or seventies in good health. The V and J genes are TRBV7-7 and TRBJ2-3; TRBD2 matches at 8 bases. For the CDR3, the DNA is TGTGCCAGCAGCCCCCGTAGCGGGAACACAGATACGCAGTATTTT. This sequence encodes CASSPRSGNTDTQYF. Drawing the rest from reference TRBV7-7 and TRBJ2-3, the complete variable domain is GAGVSQSPRYKVTKRGQDVTLRCDPISSHATLYWYQQALGQGPEFLTYFNYEAQPDKSGLPSDRFSAERPEGSISTLTIQRTEQRDSAMYRCASSPRSGNTDTQYFGPGTRLTVL.